The 22 T cell receptor beta chains given below trace back to one sample, sequenced in a study of control samples from healthy donors and cancer patients. TCRdb keeps only in-frame clones here, not all; method: immunoSEQ multiplex PCR. The repertoire shows approximately 190,000 clones; the top ten hold about 2.2%. The sample was blood. The receptors were sampled from a woman in her thirties in good health.

The V call is TRBV7-8, the J call TRBJ1-2, with D perhaps TRBD1 (5 bases). The CDR3 sequence is 13 residues long. Between the trimmed V and J ends, which lost 3 bases and 5 bases, there was a span of 10 bases. The germline CDR1 and CDR2 sequences are SGHVS and FQNEAQ. The CDR3 DNA follows: TGTGCCAGCAGCTTGACCGAGGGGTATGGCTACACCTTC. It encodes CASSLTEGYGYTF.

This sequence joins TRBV4-1 and TRBJ2-1; D may match TRBD1 or TRBD2 (6 bases each). V was trimmed by 1 base and J by 6 bases, leaving 19 bases between them. This CDR3 comprises 17 residues. In germline, CDR1 is MGHRA, CDR2 YSYEKL. CDR3 loop: CASSQGGATKGGNEQFF. The CDR3 DNA reads TGCGCCAGCAGCCAAGGGGGAGCCACCAAGGGGGGCAATGAGCAGTTCTTC.

This chain uses TRBV24-1 with TRBJ1-2; D may be TRBD1 (5 bases). The length of the CDR3 is 13 residues. The V gene lost 9 bases and the J gene lost 1 base, with 11 bases spanning the gap. Germline V CDR1 and CDR2: KGHDR, SFDVKD. CDR3 DNA sequence: TGTGCCACCGCCCGGGACGGTAACTATGGCTACACCTTC. Translation: CATARDGNYGYTF.

This chain links TRBV4-1 with TRBJ2-7; tentative D call: TRBD1 (6 bases). This CDR3 has 13 residues. The germline V and J ends were trimmed by 1 base and 3 bases, with 7 bases remaining between them. Germline assignment: CDR1 MGHRA and CDR2 YSYEKL. The CDR3 DNA reads TGCGCCAGCAGCCAAGCACAGGGCTACGAGCAGTACTTC. Its protein product is CASSQAQGYEQYF.

The J gene is TRBJ2-7, the V gene TRBV28, with 8 bases lining up with TRBD1. The CDR3 loop spans 12 amino acids. J gave up 2 bases and V 8 bases, and 2 bases lay outside the gene matches. Germline loops: CDR1 MDHEN, CDR2 SYDVKM. The CDR3 DNA reads TGTGCCAGCCGACAGGGGACCTACGAGCAGTACTTC. Its protein product is CASRQGTYEQYF. Based on the CDR3 plus reference TRBV28 and TRBJ2-7, the full variable domain is DVKVTQSSRYLVKRTGEKVFLECVQDMDHENMFWYRQDPGLGLRLIYFSYDVKMKEKGDIPEGYSVSREKKERFSLILESASTNQTSMYLCASRQGTYEQYFGPGTRLTVT.

The CDR3 region has the DNA TGTGCCAGCAGTTTAGTTAGCGGGGGCTACAATGAGCAGTTCTTC. Translation gives CASSLVSGGYNEQFF. The J gene is TRBJ2-1, the V gene TRBV27, with 9 bases fitting TRBD2. This CDR3 is 15 amino acids long. Germline CDR1 reads MNHEY; CDR2 reads SMNVEV (reference sequence). The V and J ends lost 2 bases and 3 bases, in that order; junction bases with no gene match: 2.

This rearrangement joins TRBV9 to TRBJ1-6; tentative D call: TRBD1 (6 bases). V gave up 0 bases and J gave up 7 bases, with 14 bases separating them. The CDR3 is 16 residues long. Germline V lookup: CDR1 SGDLS, CDR2 YYNGEE. CDR3 region: CASSVGSGGTNSPLHF. The CDR3 region has the DNA TGTGCCAGCAGCGTAGGAAGTGGGGGCACGAATTCACCCCTCCACTTT.

The chain uses TRBV11-2 and TRBJ1-6; 9 positions match TRBD1. V dropped 4 bases and J dropped 6; count of bases not matched to a gene: 13. The germline V gene encodes CDR1 SGHAT and CDR2 FQNNGV. This CDR3 comprises 18 residues. This CDR3 is CASSSETGTGRANSPLHF. The CDR3 DNA reads as TGTGCCAGCAGCTCCGAAACCGGGACAGGGAGAGCTAATTCACCCCTCCACTTT.

The gene calls are TRBV6-2 or TRBV6-3 and TRBJ1-5; D gene unclear. The germline V and J ends were trimmed by 0 bases and 1 base, with 7 bases remaining between them. The CDR3 sequence is 15 residues long. Germline V gene data show CDR1 as MNHEY and CDR2 as SVGEGT. The CDR3 region is CASSYSSGSNQPQHF. The CDR3 coding sequence is TGTGCCAGCAGTTACTCCTCGGGGAGCAATCAGCCCCAGCATTTT.

This chain uses TRBV19 with TRBJ1-1; D is uncertain. The CDR3 is 11 amino acids. Trimming shortened V by 1 base and J by 7 bases, and 4 bases separated the two germline ends. Germline loops: CDR1 LNHDA, CDR2 SQIVND (reference sequence). The DNA of the CDR3 is TGTGCCAGTAGTATAGGTGGTGAAGCTTTCTTT. Protein sequence: CASSIGGEAFF.

This chain connects TRBV29-1 to TRBJ2-2; 12 bases match TRBD2. The CDR3 length is 14 residues. Germline CDR1 SQVTM, CDR2 ANQGSEA. The V and J ends lost 6 bases and 3 bases, in that order; junction bases with no gene match: 2. CDR3 in amino acids: CSVRLAGDTGELFF. Written as DNA, the CDR3 is TGCAGCGTCCGACTAGCGGGGGACACCGGGGAGCTGTTTTTT.

The V and J genes are TRBV10-1 and TRBJ2-5; D gene uncertain. Germline CDR1 reads WNHNN; CDR2 reads SYGVQD (reference sequence). V was shortened by 0 bases and J by 1 base, with 9 bases between the two germline ends. CDR3 length equals 15 residues. CDR3 sequence: CASSESVGIQETQYF. CDR3 in DNA: TGCGCCAGCAGTGAGTCTGTAGGGATCCAAGAGACCCAGTACTTC.

This chain connects TRBV11-2 to TRBJ2-5; 11 nucleotides line up with TRBD1. With V trimmed by 5 bases and J by 4 bases, 6 bases remained unmatched. Germline lookup yields CDR1 SGHAT and CDR2 FQNNGV. This CDR3 region has 15 residues. The CDR3 bases are TGTGCCAGCAGCCCCGGGACAGGGGGTGCAGAGACCCAGTACTTC. Its translation is CASSPGTGGAETQYF.

The chain joins TRBV29-1 to TRBJ2-1, with 13 bases that match TRBD2. V was clipped by 7 bases and J by 7 bases; unmatched bases: 7. The CDR3 sequence is 14 residues long. CDR1 and CDR2 (germline): SQVTM, ANQGSEA. The CDR3 loop reads CSALLAGGPNEQFF. The CDR3, as DNA: TGCAGCGCGCTACTAGCGGGGGGGCCTAATGAGCAGTTCTTC.

The chain recombines TRBV7-2 with TRBJ1-3, with D perhaps TRBD1 (6 bases). The CDR3 has 18 amino acids. CDR1 and CDR2 (germline): SGHTA, FQGNSA. The V gene lost 3 bases and the J gene lost 4 bases, with 22 bases spanning the gap. DNA of the CDR3: TGTGCCAGCAGCTTTGGTCTCGGCGGTGGACAGAAAGGAAACACCATATATTTT. Encoded protein: CASSFGLGGGQKGNTIYF.

The chain joins TRBV6-2 or TRBV6-3 to TRBJ1-2; D unclear. V was clipped by 4 bases and J by 1 base, with 7 bases between them. CDR3 size: 13 residues. The germline CDR1 and CDR2 sequences are MNHEY and SVGEGT. CDR3 sequence reads: CASSFTFNYGYTF. CDR3 bases: TGTGCCAGCAGTTTCACTTTTAACTATGGCTACACCTTC.

The V gene is TRBV5-1, the J gene TRBJ1-4; TRBD1 matches at 11 bases. The J segment lost 6 bases and the V segment lost 4 bases, leaving 5 bases of the junction unmatched. CDR1 SGHRS and CDR2 YFSETQ come from the germline V gene. The CDR3 totals 15 residues. CDR3 residues: CASSTWTGGYEKLFF. The CDR3 DNA follows: TGCGCCAGCAGCACCTGGACAGGGGGCTATGAAAAACTGTTTTTT. Full variable domain (rest looked up from reference TRBV5-1 and TRBJ1-4): KAGVTQTPRYLIKTRGQQVTLSCSPISGHRSVSWYQQTPGQGLQFLFEYFSETQRNKGNFPGRFSGRQFSNSRSEMNVSTLELGDSALYLCASSTWTGGYEKLFFGSGTQLSVL.

This chain links TRBV5-1 with TRBJ1-4, with 7 bases identical to TRBD1. Germline CDR1 reads SGHRS; CDR2 reads YFSETQ. This CDR3 spans 15 amino acids. J was trimmed by 4 bases and V by 1 base; bases with no gene match: 4. In DNA, the CDR3 is TGCGCCAGCAGCTTGACCACAGGGGTTAATGAAAAACTGTTTTTT. This gives the protein CASSLTTGVNEKLFF.

The chain links TRBV7-9 to TRBJ2-7; TRBD2 matches 7 bases. V dropped 8 bases and J dropped 3; count of bases not matched to a gene: 22. CDR1 and CDR2 (germline): SEHNR, FQNEAQ (reference sequence). CDR3 length: 18 residues. CDR3 DNA: TGTGCCAGCTTGGGAGGGAGCGCCGTGTCCTCAGGGATCTACGAGCAGTACTTC. Amino acids: CASLGGSAVSSGIYEQYF. Using reference TRBV7-9 and TRBJ2-7 for the parts outside the CDR3, the full variable domain is DTGVSQNPRHKITKRGQNVTFRCDPISEHNRLYWYRQTLGQGPEFLTYFQNEAQLEKSRLLSDRFSAERPKGSFSTLEIQRTEQGDSAMYLCASLGGSAVSSGIYEQYFGPGTRLTVT.

V is TRBV7-8 and J is TRBJ1-2, with TRBD1 matching 8 bases. CDR1 is SGHVS and CDR2 is FQNEAQ in the germline V gene. The length of the CDR3 is 16 residues. The V segment lost 0 bases and the J segment 6 bases; nucleotides outside the gene matches: 9. The CDR3, as DNA: TGTGCCAGCAGCTTAGCGCGTGCAGGGGGCGCTGATGGCTACACCTTC. Protein: CASSLARAGGADGYTF.

The J gene is TRBJ1-6, the V gene TRBV7-3; no definite D call. The CDR3 contains 13 residues. From germline, CDR1 is SGHTA and CDR2 FQGTGA. Deletions cut 5 bases from V and 7 bases from J, with 9 bases between. CDR3 sequence reads: CASSTQLNSPLHF. CDR3 DNA sequence: TGTGCCAGCAGCACCCAGCTGAATTCACCCCTCCACTTT.

V usage is TRBV28 and J usage is TRBJ2-5; D possibly matches TRBD1 or TRBD2 (5 bases each). This CDR3 region has 13 residues. Trimming took off 10 bases at V and 2 bases at J, with 14 bases between the two ends. Germline CDR1 MDHEN, CDR2 SYDVKM. The CDR3 spells CATGDGGQETQYF. The CDR3 coding sequence is TGTGCCACCGGTGATGGGGGTCAAGAGACCCAGTACTTC.